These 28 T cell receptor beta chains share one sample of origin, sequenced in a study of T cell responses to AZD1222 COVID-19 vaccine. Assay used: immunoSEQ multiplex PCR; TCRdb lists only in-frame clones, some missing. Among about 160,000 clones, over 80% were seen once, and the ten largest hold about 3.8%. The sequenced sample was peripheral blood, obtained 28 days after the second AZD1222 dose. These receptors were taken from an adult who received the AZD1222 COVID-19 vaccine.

CDR3: CASSPLGGNTEAFF. The CDR3 DNA reads TGTGCCAGCAGCCCATTAGGGGGGAACACTGAAGCTTTCTTT. The rearrangement joins TRBV11-3 to TRBJ1-1, with D perhaps matching TRBD1 (6 bases). This CDR3 has 14 amino acids. V lost 5 bases and J lost 1, with 11 bases in between. Germline CDR1 SGHNT, CDR2 YENEEA.

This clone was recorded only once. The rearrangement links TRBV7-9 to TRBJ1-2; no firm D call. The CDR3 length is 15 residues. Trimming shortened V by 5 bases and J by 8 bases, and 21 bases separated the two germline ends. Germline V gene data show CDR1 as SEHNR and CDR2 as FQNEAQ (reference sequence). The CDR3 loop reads CASSQEGVRLYGYTF. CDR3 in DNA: TGTGCCAGCAGCCAAGAAGGCGTGAGGCTGTACGGCTACACCTTC.

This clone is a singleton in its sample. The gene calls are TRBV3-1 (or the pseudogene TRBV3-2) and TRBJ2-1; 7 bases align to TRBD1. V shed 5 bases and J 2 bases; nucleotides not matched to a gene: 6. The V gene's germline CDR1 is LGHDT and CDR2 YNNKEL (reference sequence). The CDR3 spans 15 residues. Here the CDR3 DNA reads TGTGCCAGCAGCGCGACAGGGACGACCTACAATGAGCAGTTCTTC. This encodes CASSATGTTYNEQFF.

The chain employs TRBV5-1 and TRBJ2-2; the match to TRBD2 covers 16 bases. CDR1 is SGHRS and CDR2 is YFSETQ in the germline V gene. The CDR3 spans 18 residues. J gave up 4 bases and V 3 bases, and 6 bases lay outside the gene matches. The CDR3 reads CASSWGLAGGPVTGELFF. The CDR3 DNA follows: TGCGCCAGCAGCTGGGGACTAGCGGGAGGGCCGGTCACCGGGGAGCTGTTTTTT.

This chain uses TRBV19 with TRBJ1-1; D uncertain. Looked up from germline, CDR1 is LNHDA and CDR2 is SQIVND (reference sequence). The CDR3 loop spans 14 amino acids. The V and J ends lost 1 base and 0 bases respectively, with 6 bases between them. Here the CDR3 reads CASSIGLVNTEAFF. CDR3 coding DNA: TGTGCCAGTAGTATAGGGCTGGTGAACACTGAAGCTTTCTTT.

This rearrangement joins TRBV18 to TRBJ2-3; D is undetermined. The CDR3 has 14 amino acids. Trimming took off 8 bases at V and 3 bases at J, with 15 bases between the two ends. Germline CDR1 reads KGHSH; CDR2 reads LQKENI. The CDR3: CASISGSKTDTQYF. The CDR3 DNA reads TGTGCCAGCATATCCGGGTCCAAGACAGATACGCAGTATTTT.

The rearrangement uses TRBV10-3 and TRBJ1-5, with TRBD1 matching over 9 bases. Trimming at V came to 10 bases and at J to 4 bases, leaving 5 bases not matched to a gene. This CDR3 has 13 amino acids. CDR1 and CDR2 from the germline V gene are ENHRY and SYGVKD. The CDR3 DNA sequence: TGTGCCACCCGGGACAGGGTTAATCAGCCCCAGCATTTT. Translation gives CATRDRVNQPQHF.

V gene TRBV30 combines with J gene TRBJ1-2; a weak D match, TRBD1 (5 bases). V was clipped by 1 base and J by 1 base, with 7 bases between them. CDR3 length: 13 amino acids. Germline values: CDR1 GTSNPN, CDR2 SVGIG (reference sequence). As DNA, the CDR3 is TGTGCCTGGAGTGAGACAGTTAACTATGGCTACACCTTC. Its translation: CAWSETVNYGYTF.

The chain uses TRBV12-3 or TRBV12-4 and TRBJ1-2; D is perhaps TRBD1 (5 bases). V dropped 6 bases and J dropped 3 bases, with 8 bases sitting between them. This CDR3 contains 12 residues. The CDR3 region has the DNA TGTGCCAGCAGCGAGGGGTACTATGGCTACACCTTC. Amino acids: CASSEGYYGYTF.

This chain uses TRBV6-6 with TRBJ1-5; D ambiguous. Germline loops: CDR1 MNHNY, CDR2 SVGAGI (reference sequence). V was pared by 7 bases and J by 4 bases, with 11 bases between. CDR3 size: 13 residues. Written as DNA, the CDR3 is TGTGCCAGCACTATGGGGAGTAATCAGCCCCAGCATTTT. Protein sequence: CASTMGSNQPQHF.

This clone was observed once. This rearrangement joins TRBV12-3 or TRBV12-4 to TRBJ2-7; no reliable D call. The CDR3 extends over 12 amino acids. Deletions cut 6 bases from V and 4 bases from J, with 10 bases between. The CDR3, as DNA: TGTGCCAGCAGCCCCGACCGGTACGAGCAGTACTTC. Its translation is CASSPDRYEQYF.

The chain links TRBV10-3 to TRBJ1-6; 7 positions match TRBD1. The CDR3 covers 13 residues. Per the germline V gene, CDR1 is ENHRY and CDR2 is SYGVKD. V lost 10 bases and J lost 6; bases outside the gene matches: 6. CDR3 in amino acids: CATEGAGNSPLHF. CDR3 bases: TGTGCCACCGAGGGGGCGGGTAATTCACCCCTCCACTTT.

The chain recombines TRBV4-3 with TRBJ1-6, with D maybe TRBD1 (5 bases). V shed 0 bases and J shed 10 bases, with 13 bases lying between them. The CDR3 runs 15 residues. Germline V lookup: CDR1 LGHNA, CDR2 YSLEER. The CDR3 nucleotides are TGCGCCAGCAGCCAAGAGGTGGGGGTAGGCTCACCCCTCCACTTT. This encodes CASSQEVGVGSPLHF.

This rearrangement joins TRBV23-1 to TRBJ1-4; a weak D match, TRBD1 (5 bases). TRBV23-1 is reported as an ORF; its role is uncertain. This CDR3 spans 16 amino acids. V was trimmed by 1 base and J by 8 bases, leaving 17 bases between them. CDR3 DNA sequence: TGCGCCAGCAGTCAATGGGTGGTTGGGGCAGGAGAAAAACTGTTTTTT. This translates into CASSQWVVGAGEKLFF.

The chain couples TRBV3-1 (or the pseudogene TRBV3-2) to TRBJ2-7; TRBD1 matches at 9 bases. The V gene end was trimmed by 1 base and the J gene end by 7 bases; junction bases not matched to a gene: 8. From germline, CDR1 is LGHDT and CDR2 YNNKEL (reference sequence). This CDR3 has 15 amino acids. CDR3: CASSQVRTGVGEQYF. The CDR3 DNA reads TGTGCCAGCAGCCAAGTCCGGACAGGGGTGGGTGAGCAGTACTTC.

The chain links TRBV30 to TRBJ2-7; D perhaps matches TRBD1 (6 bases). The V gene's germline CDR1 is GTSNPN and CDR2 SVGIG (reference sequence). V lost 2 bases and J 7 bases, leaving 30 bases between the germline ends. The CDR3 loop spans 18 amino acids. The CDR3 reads CAWSKRTVSTIVVLEQYF. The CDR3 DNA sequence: TGTGCCTGGAGTAAACGGACAGTATCCACTATAGTGGTTTTGGAGCAGTACTTC.

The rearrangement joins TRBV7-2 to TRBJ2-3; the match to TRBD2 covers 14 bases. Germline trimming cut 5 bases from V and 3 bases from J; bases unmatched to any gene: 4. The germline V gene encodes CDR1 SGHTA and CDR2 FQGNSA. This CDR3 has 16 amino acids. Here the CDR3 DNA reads TGTGCCAGCAGCGCTAGGACTAGCGGGAGGACAGATACGCAGTATTTT. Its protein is CASSARTSGRTDTQYF.

CDR3 protein: CATCSDTNTEAFF. CDR3 DNA: TGTGCCACCTGCTCGGACACGAACACTGAAGCTTTCTTT. This chain uses TRBV10-3 with TRBJ1-1, with D maybe TRBD1 (5 bases). This CDR3 contains 13 residues. Germline lookup yields CDR1 ENHRY and CDR2 SYGVKD. V lost 10 bases and J 1 base, leaving 13 bases between the germline ends.

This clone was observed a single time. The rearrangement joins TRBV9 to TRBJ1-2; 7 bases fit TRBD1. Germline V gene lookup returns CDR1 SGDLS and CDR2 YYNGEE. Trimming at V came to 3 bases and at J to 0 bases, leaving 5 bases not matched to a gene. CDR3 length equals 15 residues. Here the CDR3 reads CASSALGQPNYGYTF. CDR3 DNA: TGTGCCAGCAGCGCCCTGGGACAGCCTAACTATGGCTACACCTTC.

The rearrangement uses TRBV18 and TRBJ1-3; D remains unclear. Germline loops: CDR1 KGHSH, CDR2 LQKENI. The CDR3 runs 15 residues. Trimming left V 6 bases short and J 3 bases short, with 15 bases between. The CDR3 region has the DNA TGTGCCAGCTCCCGGGCGGGGATAAATGGAAACACCATATATTTT. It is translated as CASSRAGINGNTIYF.

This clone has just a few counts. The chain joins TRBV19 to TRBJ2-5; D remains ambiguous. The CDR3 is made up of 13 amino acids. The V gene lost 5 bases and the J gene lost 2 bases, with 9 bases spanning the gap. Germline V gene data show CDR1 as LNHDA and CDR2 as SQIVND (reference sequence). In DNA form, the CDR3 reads TGTGCCAGTAGTCAGCAGGTACAAGAGACCCAGTACTTC. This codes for CASSQQVQETQYF.

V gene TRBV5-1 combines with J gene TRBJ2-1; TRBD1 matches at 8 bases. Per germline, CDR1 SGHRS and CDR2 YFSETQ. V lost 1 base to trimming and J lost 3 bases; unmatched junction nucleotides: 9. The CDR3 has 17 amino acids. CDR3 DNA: TGCGCCAGCAGCTTGACCACCGGGACAGGACTCTACAATGAGCAGTTCTTC. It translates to CASSLTTGTGLYNEQFF.

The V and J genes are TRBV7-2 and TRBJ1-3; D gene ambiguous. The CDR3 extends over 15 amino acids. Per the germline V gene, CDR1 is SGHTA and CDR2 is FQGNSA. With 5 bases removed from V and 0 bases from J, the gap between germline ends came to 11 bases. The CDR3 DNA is TGTGCCAGCAGCCCCGAGGTTAGCTCTGGAAACACCATATATTTT. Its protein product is CASSPEVSSGNTIYF.

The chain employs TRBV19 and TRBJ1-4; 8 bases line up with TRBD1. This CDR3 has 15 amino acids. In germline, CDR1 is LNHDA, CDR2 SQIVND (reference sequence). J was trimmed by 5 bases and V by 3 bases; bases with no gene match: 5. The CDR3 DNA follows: TGTGCCAGTAGTATTACGGGACAGGCAAATGAAAAACTGTTTTTT. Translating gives CASSITGQANEKLFF.

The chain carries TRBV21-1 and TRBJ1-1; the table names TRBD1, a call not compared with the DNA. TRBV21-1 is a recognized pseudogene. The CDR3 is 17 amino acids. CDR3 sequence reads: CASSIIGTGNLNTEAFF. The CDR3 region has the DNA TGTGCCAGCAGCATCATCGGGACAGGTAATCTGAACACTGAAGCTTTCTTT.

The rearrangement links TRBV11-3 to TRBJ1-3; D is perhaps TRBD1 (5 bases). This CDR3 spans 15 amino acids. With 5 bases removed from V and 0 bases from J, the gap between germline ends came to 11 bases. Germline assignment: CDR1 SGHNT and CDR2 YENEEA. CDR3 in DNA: TGTGCCAGCAGCAATACAGGCAACTCTGGAAACACCATATATTTT. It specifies CASSNTGNSGNTIYF.

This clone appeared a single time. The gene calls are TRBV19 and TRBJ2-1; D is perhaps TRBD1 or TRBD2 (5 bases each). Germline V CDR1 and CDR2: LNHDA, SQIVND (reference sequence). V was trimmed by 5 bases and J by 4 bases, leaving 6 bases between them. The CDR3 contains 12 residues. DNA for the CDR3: TGTGCCAGTAGTGGGGGATACAATGAGCAGTTCTTC. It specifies CASSGGYNEQFF.

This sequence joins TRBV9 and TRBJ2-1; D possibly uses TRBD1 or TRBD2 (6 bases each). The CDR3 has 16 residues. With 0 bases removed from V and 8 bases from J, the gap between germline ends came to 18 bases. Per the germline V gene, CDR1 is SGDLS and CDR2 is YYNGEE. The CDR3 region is CASSVVDSGKGDEQFF. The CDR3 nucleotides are TGTGCCAGCAGCGTAGTAGATAGCGGCAAGGGGGATGAGCAGTTCTTC.